This TCR beta chain is drawn from a study of regulatory T cells in long-lasting Graves disease. This clonotype has ten or more counts. Germline V CDR1 and CDR2: KGHDR, SFDVKD. This CDR3 region has 18 residues. Trimming took 1 base from V and 4 from J; bases not matched to a gene: 13. Construction of TCR beta libraries relied on iRepertoire HTBI primers and on Arm-PCR targeting CDR3 regions. TCRdb reanalysed the multiplex PCR reads using MiXCR and keeps one entry per CDR3 protein. The sample shows roughly 400,000 distinct CDR3 sequences, approximately 16% of them seen only once. Stated time point: newly diagnosed GD, antithyroid drugs for less than 3 months. TCR sequences were obtained from RNA taken from PBMCs. In each case, Graves' disease was diagnosed per American Thyroid Association guidelines. The same specimen was also included in a second study, on T cells in Graves' hyperthyroidism and ophthalmopathy.

The TCR was taken from a woman aged 40 to 50 with Graves disease. The chain is built from TRBV24-1 and TRBJ2-3; TRBD2 matches 7 bases. The sequencing here drew on peripheral blood mononuclear cells (PBMCs), taken at new diagnosis, from a patient treated with antithyroid drugs. CDR3 nucleotides: TGTGCCACCAGTGATTTCCCCCCAAGAGGCGGGAGTTCAGATACGCAGTATTTT. Translating gives CATSDFPPRGGSSDTQYF.